This entry lists 31 T cell receptor beta chains sequenced from one sample in a study of blood T cell repertoires in COVID-19. Some clones are missing from TCRdb's copy, which holds only in-frame ones; the method was immunoSEQ multiplex PCR. The sample carries 300,000 to 400,000 clones, roughly 87% recorded once. The source material was peripheral blood. All receptors come from a man aged 25 to 40 with COVID-19, enrolled during active disease.

J is TRBJ1-5 and V is TRBV19, with 11 bases matching TRBD1. Germline CDR1 is LNHDA and CDR2 is SQIVND (reference sequence). With 4 bases clipped from V and 3 bases from J, the junction kept 5 bases outside the gene matches. This CDR3 is 16 amino acids long. The CDR3 is CASSTGQGVFNQPQHF. CDR3 nucleotide sequence: TGTGCCAGTAGTACGGGACAGGGGGTTTTCAATCAGCCCCAGCATTTT. The full variable domain, with the rest looked up from reference TRBV19 and TRBJ1-5, is DGGITQSPKYLFRKEGQNVTLSCEQNLNHDAMYWYRQDPGQGLRLIYYSQIVNDFQKGDIAEGYSVSREKKESFPLTVTSAQKNPTAFYLCASSTGQGVFNQPQHFGDGTRLSIL.

The V gene is TRBV29-1, the J gene TRBJ2-7, with a tentative D call TRBD1 (5 bases). The CDR3 consists of 15 residues. With 4 bases removed from V and 3 bases from J, the gap between germline ends came to 19 bases. Germline lookup yields CDR1 SQVTM and CDR2 ANQGSEA. The CDR3 bases are TGCAGCGTTGTTATTAGGGGCACCCCTATCTACGAGCAGTACTTC. As protein: CSVVIRGTPIYEQYF.

The rearrangement links TRBV5-6 to TRBJ2-7, with a weak D call TRBD1 (6 bases). V was shortened by 2 bases and J by 6 bases, with 6 bases between the two germline ends. Germline lookup yields CDR1 SGHDT and CDR2 YYEEEE. This CDR3 region has 11 residues. Here the CDR3 DNA reads TGTGCCAGCAGCTTCAGGGGCGAGCAGTACTTC. Encoded protein: CASSFRGEQYF.

The chain joins TRBV28 to TRBJ2-7, with no clear D. V lost 2 bases to trimming and J lost 6 bases, with 8 bases between them. The CDR3 is 12 residues long. Germline V gene data show CDR1 as MDHEN and CDR2 as SYDVKM. The chain's CDR3 is CASSLTVAEQYF. In DNA form, the CDR3 reads TGTGCCAGCAGTTTAACGGTTGCCGAGCAGTACTTC.

The V and J genes are TRBV19 and TRBJ2-6, with TRBD1 identical over 8 bases. The CDR3 totals 15 residues. V shed 7 bases, J shed 3 bases, and the junction held 5 bases outside the gene matches. CDR1 is LNHDA and CDR2 is SQIVND in the germline V gene (reference sequence). CDR3 protein: CASISGGVGANVLTF. In DNA form, the CDR3 reads TGTGCCAGTATCTCAGGGGGCGTTGGGGCCAACGTCCTGACTTTC. Full variable domain (outside the CDR3, taken from reference TRBV19 and TRBJ2-6): DGGITQSPKYLFRKEGQNVTLSCEQNLNHDAMYWYRQDPGQGLRLIYYSQIVNDFQKGDIAEGYSVSREKKESFPLTVTSAQKNPTAFYLCASISGGVGANVLTFGAGSRLTVL.

The rearrangement links TRBV6-6 to TRBJ1-5; TRBD1 matches at 8 bases. There are 15 residues in the CDR3. Looked up from germline, CDR1 is MNHNY and CDR2 is SVGAGI (reference sequence). The trim removed 7 bases at V and 7 bases at J, leaving 12 bases unmatched. The CDR3 here is CASTPWQGAGQPQHF. The CDR3 DNA sequence: TGTGCCAGCACCCCGTGGCAGGGGGCGGGGCAGCCCCAGCATTTT.

The chain links TRBV28 to TRBJ1-4; 11 positions agree with TRBD1. This CDR3 contains 14 residues. V trimming: 5 bases; J trimming: 8 bases; junction bases outside the gene matches: 4. The V gene's germline CDR1 is MDHEN and CDR2 SYDVKM. In DNA form, the CDR3 reads TGTGCCAGCAGTCTGGACAGGGGGCGCGAAAAACTGTTTTTT. Its protein is CASSLDRGREKLFF.

The rearrangement joins TRBV16 to TRBJ1-1; D remains ambiguous. V was pared by 1 base and J by 10 bases, with 13 bases between. Per germline, CDR1 KGHSY and CDR2 FQNENV. This CDR3 is 13 amino acids long. The CDR3 region has the DNA TGTGCCAGCAGCCAATTTAGGGCGGGTGGAGCTTTCTTT. Its protein is CASSQFRAGGAFF.

The CDR3 spells CASSFVAGQGVYLDQPQHF. For the CDR3, the DNA is TGTGCCAGCAGCTTCGTCGCCGGACAGGGTGTGTATTTGGATCAGCCCCAGCATTTT. The chain uses TRBV7-9 and TRBJ1-5; 8 positions match TRBD1. Per the germline V gene, CDR1 is SEHNR and CDR2 is FQNEAQ (reference sequence). The CDR3 sequence is 19 residues long. After removal of 3 bases from V and 5 bases from J, the junction contained 18 bases not matched to a gene.

V usage is TRBV7-8 and J usage is TRBJ1-2, with D tentatively TRBD1 (6 bases). Germline CDR1 reads SGHVS; CDR2 reads FQNEAQ. The V and J ends lost 3 bases and 5 bases respectively, with 19 bases between them. This CDR3 is 16 amino acids long. This chain's CDR3 is CASSFGVGRGVYGYTF. CDR3 bases: TGTGCCAGCAGCTTCGGGGTGGGCAGGGGAGTTTATGGCTACACCTTC. Full variable domain (outside the CDR3, taken from reference TRBV7-8 and TRBJ1-2): GAGVSQSPRYKVAKRGQDVALRCDPISGHVSLFWYQQALGQGPEFLTYFQNEAQLDKSGLPSDRFFAERPEGSVSTLKIQRTQQEDSAVYLCASSFGVGRGVYGYTFGSGTRLTVV.

V and J are TRBV14 and TRBJ2-1; tentatively, D is TRBD1 (6 bases). In germline, CDR1 is SGHDN, CDR2 FVKESK. Trimming took off 4 bases at V and 0 bases at J, with 16 bases between the two ends. The CDR3 is made up of 17 amino acids. CDR3 sequence reads: CASSPRIQGSSYNEQFF. The DNA for the CDR3 is TGTGCCAGCAGCCCGCGTATACAGGGTAGCTCCTACAATGAGCAGTTCTTC. The entire variable domain, with the rest obtained from reference TRBV14 and TRBJ2-1, is as follows: EAGVTQFPSHSVIEKGQTVTLRCDPISGHDNLYWYRRVMGKEIKFLLHFVKESKQDESGMPNNRFLAERTGGTYSTLKVQPAELEDSGVYFCASSPRIQGSSYNEQFFGPGTRLTVL.

The rearrangement uses TRBV3-1 (or the pseudogene TRBV3-2) and TRBJ2-7, with D unclear. This CDR3 has 15 amino acids. Germline-derived CDR1 and CDR2 are LGHDT and YNNKEL (reference sequence). V lost 5 bases to trimming and J lost 1 base, with 15 bases between them. For the CDR3, the DNA is TGTGCCAGCAGCGGCTTACCGACAAATTCCTACGAGCAGTACTTC. Translation gives CASSGLPTNSYEQYF.

The sample holds one count of this clone. This chain uses TRBV5-8 with TRBJ1-1, with D uncertain. The CDR3 totals 13 residues. The V gene's germline CDR1 is SGHTS and CDR2 YDEGEE. Deletions cut 7 bases from V and 1 base from J, with 11 bases between. Written as DNA, the CDR3 is TGTGCCAGCCTAGAGGCCAGGAACACTGAAGCTTTCTTT. Translated, it gives CASLEARNTEAFF.

The chain carries TRBV10-3 and TRBJ2-7, with D possibly TRBD1 on 8 matching bases. The CDR3 length is 14 residues. Per germline, CDR1 ENHRY and CDR2 SYGVKD. Trimming cost V 10 bases and J 12 bases, with 28 bases left between them. The CDR3 DNA follows: TGTGCCACCCTCCGGGAGGACAGGGCGTCTCTCCGGTACTTC. Its protein product is CATLREDRASLRYF.

The chain is built from TRBV9 and TRBJ2-4; D unresolved. The V gene's germline CDR1 is SGDLS and CDR2 YYNGEE. Trimming removed 4 bases from V and 0 bases from J, with 14 bases in between. CDR3 length equals 16 residues. In nucleotides, the CDR3 is TGTGCCAGCAGCCCTTCTGGAGACCTAGCCAAAAACATTCAGTACTTC. Its protein is CASSPSGDLAKNIQYF.

The chain uses TRBV6-4 and TRBJ2-3; 8 nucleotides align to TRBD2. The CDR3 is 15 amino acids. J lost 5 bases, V lost 1 base, and 5 bases had no gene match. The germline CDR1 and CDR2 sequences are MRHNA and SNTAGT. The CDR3 DNA reads as TGTGCCAGCAGTGACTTCGGGGGGGCAAGAGATACGCAGTATTTT. This codes for CASSDFGGARDTQYF.

The CDR3 DNA is TGTGCCAGTAGTACCACTAGCGGGAGGGCCCCCACCGGGGAGCTGTTTTTT. This encodes CASSTTSGRAPTGELFF. V usage is TRBV19 and J usage is TRBJ2-2, with 13 bases matching TRBD2. This CDR3 comprises 17 residues. Losses at the gene ends were 4 bases for V and 4 bases for J; bases not matched to a gene: 6. Germline V gene sequence: CDR1 LNHDA, CDR2 SQIVND (reference sequence).

The CDR3, as DNA: TGTGCCAGCAGCCCCCTCGGGATTTCCCCCTACTATGGCTACACCTTC. Protein: CASSPLGISPYYGYTF. The V gene is TRBV28, the J gene TRBJ1-2; D is undetermined. Per the germline V gene, CDR1 is MDHEN and CDR2 is SYDVKM. V was trimmed by 6 bases and J by 3 bases, leaving 20 bases between them. The CDR3 sequence is 16 residues long.

This chain uses TRBV5-5 with TRBJ2-5, with D possibly TRBD1 on 6 matching bases. Germline CDR1 is SGHKS and CDR2 is YYEKEE (reference sequence). This CDR3 is built from 14 residues. The ends were cut back, 1 base at V and 2 bases at J, with 9 bases in the middle. This CDR3 reads CASSLQQGQETQYF. The DNA of the CDR3 is TGTGCCAGCAGCTTGCAGCAGGGGCAAGAGACCCAGTACTTC. The full variable domain, rest sourced from reference TRBV5-5 and TRBJ2-5, is DAGVTQSPTHLIKTRGQQVTLRCSPISGHKSVSWYQQVLGQGPQFIFQYYEKEERGRGNFPDRFSARQFPNYSSELNVNALLLGDSALYLCASSLQQGQETQYFGPGTRLLVL.

The chain carries TRBV28 and TRBJ2-7, with D possibly matching TRBD2 (6 bases). Germline-derived CDR1 and CDR2 are MDHEN and SYDVKM. The ends were cut back, 2 bases at V and 9 bases at J, with 17 bases in the middle. The CDR3 covers 14 residues. CDR3 bases: TGTGCCAGCAGTTTACCCATAGGGACTCCTGGGCAGTACTTC. Translation gives CASSLPIGTPGQYF.

There are a few counts of this clone. The genes are TRBV7-3 and TRBJ1-1, with D unresolved. The germline V gene encodes CDR1 SGHTA and CDR2 FQGTGA. This CDR3 is built from 13 residues. The ends were cut back, 1 base at V and 3 bases at J, with 6 bases in the middle. The DNA of the CDR3 is TGTGCCAGCAGCTTAAGTACTTACACTGAAGCTTTCTTT. Protein: CASSLSTYTEAFF. Looking up the rest from reference TRBV7-3 and TRBJ1-1 gives the full variable domain: GAGVSQTPSNKVTEKGKYVELRCDPISGHTALYWYRQSLGQGPEFLIYFQGTGAADDSGLPNDRFFAVRPEGSVSTLKIQRTERGDSAVYLCASSLSTYTEAFFGQGTRLTVV.

This clone was counted between two and nine times. The V and J genes are TRBV28 and TRBJ2-2; D is possibly TRBD1 (6 bases). Germline CDR1 and CDR2: MDHEN and SYDVKM. The CDR3 spans 13 residues. Between the trimmed V and J ends, which lost 3 bases and 7 bases, there was a span of 9 bases. The CDR3: CASSFGGVGELFF. The CDR3 DNA is TGTGCCAGCAGTTTTGGGGGCGTCGGGGAGCTGTTTTTT.

The chain combines TRBV5-6 with TRBJ2-1; D is perhaps TRBD1 (5 bases). Trimming pared 6 bases from V and 3 bases from J, leaving 16 bases between. CDR1 and CDR2 (germline): SGHDT, YYEEEE. This CDR3 has 15 residues. CDR3 amino acids: CASTGINRGYNEQFF. In DNA form, the CDR3 reads TGTGCCAGCACCGGAATTAATAGGGGCTACAATGAGCAGTTCTTC.

The rearrangement uses TRBV30 and TRBJ1-5; no clear D. CDR1 is GTSNPN, CDR2 SVGIG, per germline (reference sequence). The V end lost 0 bases, the J end lost 3 bases, and 9 bases lay between the germline ends. The CDR3 extends over 14 amino acids. The DNA of the CDR3 is TGTGCCTGGAGTGTAGGAGGGCTCAATCAGCCCCAGCATTTT. Translating gives CAWSVGGLNQPQHF.

The chain links TRBV6-2 or TRBV6-3 to TRBJ1-5, with 7 bases that match TRBD1. Germline-derived CDR1 and CDR2 are MNHEY and SVGEGT. The V and J ends lost 6 bases and 4 bases, in that order; junction bases with no gene match: 9. The CDR3 spans 15 residues. The CDR3 DNA reads as TGTGCCAGCAGCAGCCGGGACAGCAATAATCAGCCCCAGCATTTT. It specifies CASSSRDSNNQPQHF.

This clone came up once. At the DNA level, this CDR3 is encoded by other sequences in the same sample as well. The chain combines TRBV2 with TRBJ1-5; tentative D call: TRBD1 (5 bases). V gave up 6 bases and J gave up 4 bases, with 7 bases separating them. The CDR3 has 12 residues. Germline V gene data show CDR1 as SNHLY and CDR2 as FYNNEI. Here the CDR3 reads CASRDTNQPQHF. The CDR3 region has the DNA TGTGCCAGCAGGGACACTAATCAGCCCCAGCATTTT.

V usage is TRBV27 and J usage is TRBJ2-2, with 9 bases aligning to TRBD1. With 5 bases clipped from V and 1 base from J, the junction kept 11 bases outside the gene matches. The CDR3 runs to 18 residues. CDR1 is MNHEY, CDR2 SMNVEV, per germline (reference sequence). The CDR3 reads CASSVAGQGYENTGELFF. The CDR3 region has the DNA TGTGCCAGCAGTGTTGCGGGACAGGGTTATGAGAACACCGGGGAGCTGTTTTTT.

The chain is built from TRBV6-6 and TRBJ2-5; 9 bases map to TRBD2. Germline V lookup: CDR1 MNHNY, CDR2 SVGAGI (reference sequence). The ends lost 2 bases at V and 3 bases at J; junction bases unmatched: 4. This CDR3 spans 15 amino acids. CDR3 region: CASSYPAGGKETQYF. DNA for the CDR3: TGTGCCAGCAGTTACCCGGCGGGGGGGAAAGAGACCCAGTACTTC.

Concerning this clone: The identical CDR3 is also encoded by other nucleotide sequences in the sample. The chain combines TRBV4-3 with TRBJ2-7, with TRBD1 matching over 7 bases. Germline V gene sequence: CDR1 LGHNA, CDR2 YSLEER. V lost 1 base to trimming and J lost 2 bases; unmatched junction nucleotides: 2. The CDR3 is made up of 14 amino acids. CDR3 nucleotide sequence: TGCGCCAGCAGCCAAGGACAGGGTACCTACGAGCAGTACTTC. The encoded protein is CASSQGQGTYEQYF.

This chain links TRBV28 with TRBJ2-7, with a possible D match to TRBD2 (5 bases). Trimming cost V 1 base and J 6 bases, with 13 bases left between them. CDR1 is MDHEN, CDR2 SYDVKM, per germline. CDR3 length equals 14 residues. The CDR3 protein is CASSLFMRAREQYF. The CDR3 DNA follows: TGTGCCAGCAGTTTATTCATGAGGGCCCGCGAGCAGTACTTC.

The chain is built from TRBV7-2 and TRBJ2-6; D may be TRBD1 (5 bases). V shed 1 base and J shed 2 bases, with 18 bases lying between them. The CDR3 totals 19 residues. The germline V gene has CDR1 SGHTA and CDR2 FQGNSA. The CDR3 DNA is TGTGCCAGCAGCTTAGTGGTCGGGCCACAGGTAGCTGGGGCCAACGTCCTGACTTTC. As protein: CASSLVVGPQVAGANVLTF.